The 14 T cell receptor beta chains presented below share a single source sample, sequenced in a study of T cells after yellow fever vaccination. A single record per CDR3 protein comes from TCRdb applying MiXCR to the 5' RACE reads. The profile covers 450,000 to 550,000 distinct CDR3 sequences, with approximately 21% appearing a single time and more than 13% taken by the ten largest. The sequences come from PBMCs, collected 15 days after the yellow fever booster vaccination. These receptors originate from a man aged 30 to 45 who received the YFV17D yellow fever vaccine.

This clonotype was recorded a few times. The CDR3 protein is CASSFVPYEQFF. The CDR3 DNA reads TGTGCCAGCAGTTTTGTACCATATGAGCAGTTCTTC. The V call is TRBV28, the J call TRBJ2-1, with no clear D. The length of the CDR3 is 12 residues. Germline V gives CDR1 MDHEN, CDR2 SYDVKM. Trimming took off 3 bases at V and 8 bases at J, with 8 bases between the two ends.

This clonotype was observed many times. This sequence joins TRBV5-5 and TRBJ2-3; weak D call: TRBD2 (5 bases). V lost 4 bases to trimming and J lost 2 bases, with 14 bases between them. The V gene's germline CDR1 is SGHKS and CDR2 YYEKEE (reference sequence). The CDR3 covers 15 residues. The CDR3 region has the DNA TGTGCCAGCAGCGCAACCGGGATCTTCACAGATACGCAGTATTTT. It yields the protein CASSATGIFTDTQYF.

The chain has TRBV4-3 and TRBJ1-1; a weak D match, TRBD1 (5 bases). The V and J ends lost 4 bases and 6 bases respectively, with 15 bases between them. The germline V gene has CDR1 LGHNA and CDR2 YSLEER. This CDR3 comprises 14 residues. CDR3 region: CASSPGTASSEAFF. CDR3 bases: TGCGCCAGCAGCCCCGGGACGGCTTCTTCTGAAGCTTTCTTT.

The CDR3 region is CASNSGQGAGTEAFF. In nucleotides, the CDR3 is TGCGCCAGCAACTCGGGACAGGGGGCGGGGACTGAAGCTTTCTTT. The chain carries TRBV5-1 and TRBJ1-1; 12 bases line up with TRBD1. Germline-derived CDR1 and CDR2 are SGHRS and YFSETQ. The CDR3 is 15 amino acids. The ends lost 6 bases at V and 5 bases at J; junction bases unmatched: 8. Complete variable domain (other parts from reference TRBV5-1 and TRBJ1-1): KAGVTQTPRYLIKTRGQQVTLSCSPISGHRSVSWYQQTPGQGLQFLFEYFSETQRNKGNFPGRFSGRQFSNSRSEMNVSTLELGDSALYLCASNSGQGAGTEAFFGQGTRLTVV.

This clonotype was counted ten times or more. The chain combines TRBV7-9 with TRBJ2-7; D not resolved. The CDR3 runs to 15 residues. Trimming pared 5 bases from V and 1 base from J, leaving 15 bases between. Germline V gene sequence: CDR1 SEHNR, CDR2 FQNEAQ (reference sequence). Here the CDR3 DNA reads TGTGCCAGCAGCCCCCTCGGCGTGTATTCCTACGAGCAGTACTTC. It yields the protein CASSPLGVYSYEQYF.

J is TRBJ1-1 and V is TRBV25-1; D remains unclear. V lost 4 bases to trimming and J lost 4 bases, with 10 bases between them. CDR3 length: 13 amino acids. The germline CDR1 and CDR2 sequences are MGHDK and SYGVNS. For the CDR3, the DNA is TGTGCCAGCAGTGTGCAGGTGGGCACTGAAGCTTTCTTT. This translates into CASSVQVGTEAFF.

DNA for the CDR3: TGTGCCATCAGTGAGTTGTCTAGCGGGACCGGCTACAATGAGCAGTTCTTC. It translates to CAISELSSGTGYNEQFF. This chain links TRBV10-3 with TRBJ2-1; 9 bases line up with TRBD2. The germline V gene encodes CDR1 ENHRY and CDR2 SYGVKD. Trimming took 1 base from V and 3 from J; bases not matched to a gene: 7. There are 17 residues in the CDR3.

In this sample, this clonotype turned up a few times. This chain joins TRBV7-9 and TRBJ2-3; 7 bases match TRBD2. V shed 7 bases, J shed 0 bases, and the junction held 4 bases outside the gene matches. The CDR3 extends over 14 amino acids. Germline values: CDR1 SEHNR, CDR2 FQNEAQ (reference sequence). CDR3 loop: CASINSGSTDTQYF. CDR3 in DNA: TGTGCCAGCATCAATAGCGGGAGCACAGATACGCAGTATTTT.

This clonotype was seen once. This chain connects TRBV5-4 to TRBJ2-1; D call uncertain. Germline V CDR1 and CDR2: SGHNT, YYREEE (reference sequence). V gave up 0 bases and J gave up 8 bases, with 12 bases separating them. The CDR3 sequence is 14 residues long. CDR3 region: CASSLGGRYDEQFF. Written as DNA, the CDR3 is TGTGCCAGCAGCTTGGGTGGCAGGTATGATGAGCAGTTCTTC.

This clonotype was counted a few times. The gene calls are TRBV27 and TRBJ1-2, with D possibly TRBD1 on 6 matching bases. Germline V CDR1 and CDR2: MNHEY, SMNVEV (reference sequence). V was clipped by 6 bases and J by 4 bases, with 15 bases between them. The length of the CDR3 is 14 residues. In DNA form, the CDR3 reads TGTGCCAGCAGAGGGGGGATCTCTTCCTATGGCTACACCTTC. This sequence encodes CASRGGISSYGYTF.

This clonotype was recorded a few times. The chain combines TRBV24-1 with TRBJ2-5; D is possibly TRBD2 (6 bases). Germline V lookup: CDR1 KGHDR, CDR2 SFDVKD. Trimming cost V 4 bases and J 4 bases, with 15 bases left between them. The CDR3 consists of 15 residues. CDR3 bases: TGTGCCACCAGTGAAGGGGACTCCCTGCGAGAGACCCAGTACTTC. Its translation is CATSEGDSLRETQYF.

This clonotype was seen a handful of times. The rearrangement links TRBV29-1 to TRBJ2-1; D possibly corresponds to TRBD1 (5 bases). Trimming removed 4 bases at V and 1 base at J, with 11 bases between. The CDR3 sequence is 14 residues long. Per germline, CDR1 SQVTM and CDR2 ANQGSEA. CDR3 nucleotide sequence: TGCAGCGTTGGTGACAGTACGTCCTACAATGAGCAGTTCTTC. Translating it yields CSVGDSTSYNEQFF.

This clonotype has only a few counts. The rearrangement uses TRBV29-1 and TRBJ2-2, with D tentatively TRBD2 (5 bases). The germline gives CDR1 SQVTM, CDR2 ANQGSEA. CDR3 length equals 14 residues. The germline V and J ends were trimmed by 7 bases and 1 base, with 13 bases remaining between them. The CDR3 nucleotides read TGCAGCGGCCTTGGTCGGGAGAACACCGGGGAGCTGTTTTTT. It is translated as CSGLGRENTGELFF.

V gene TRBV29-1 combines with J gene TRBJ2-7; 7 bases fit TRBD1. Germline assignment: CDR1 SQVTM and CDR2 ANQGSEA. The CDR3 has 12 residues. The V segment lost 7 bases and the J segment 2 bases; nucleotides outside the gene matches: 5. CDR3 protein: CSGGQLAYEQYF. The CDR3 nucleotides read TGCAGCGGGGGACAGTTGGCCTACGAGCAGTACTTC.